These 9 T cell receptor beta chains were all obtained from the same sample, sequenced in a study of shared clonotypes between healthy human individuals. TCRdb's table, derived via immunoSEQ multiplex PCR, lists solely in-frame clones and lacks some. The sample has about 490,000 clones, over 60% seen once. The sequencing input was PBMCs. These receptors came from a woman aged 40 to 50 in good health. Some clones in this sample may be carry-over from other donors' samples.

This chain uses TRBV2 with TRBJ2-7; the D gene could be TRBD1 or TRBD2 (6 bases each). Per the germline V gene, CDR1 is SNHLY and CDR2 is FYNNEI. This CDR3 contains 15 residues. The V end was cut by 7 bases, the J end by 4 bases, with 20 bases between. CDR3 loop: CASKTQGGMGYEQYF. The CDR3 bases are TGTGCCAGCAAAACACAGGGAGGAATGGGGTACGAGCAGTACTTC.

The chain has TRBV28 and TRBJ1-4, with 7 bases that match TRBD1. V gave up 8 bases and J gave up 3 bases; unmatched junction bases: 3. The CDR3 length is 13 residues. Germline values: CDR1 MDHEN, CDR2 SYDVKM. CDR3 in amino acids: CASWDSSNEKLFF. The CDR3, as DNA: TGTGCCAGCTGGGACAGCTCTAATGAAAAACTGTTTTTT.

The chain carries TRBV2 and TRBJ2-7, with no clear D. Germline V lookup: CDR1 SNHLY, CDR2 FYNNEI. The V end lost 1 base, the J end lost 3 bases, and 4 bases lay between the germline ends. This CDR3 spans 12 amino acids. The CDR3 reads CASSEGNYEQYF. The DNA of the CDR3 is TGTGCCAGCAGTGAAGGGAACTACGAGCAGTACTTC.

In its sample, this clone was seen a few times. The chain links TRBV28 to TRBJ2-7, with D perhaps matching TRBD1 (6 bases). Germline loops: CDR1 MDHEN, CDR2 SYDVKM. This CDR3 is built from 15 residues. V was pared by 4 bases and J by 1 base, with 14 bases between. The CDR3 reads CASSSTHRESYEQYF. CDR3 nucleotide sequence: TGTGCCAGCAGTTCTACCCACAGGGAATCCTACGAGCAGTACTTC.

This clone was counted only a few times. The chain carries TRBV28 and TRBJ1-1; no reliable D call. V was cut by 2 bases and J by 5 bases, with 18 bases left in between. Germline V gene data show CDR1 as MDHEN and CDR2 as SYDVKM. CDR3 length equals 16 residues. Here the CDR3 DNA reads TGTGCCAGCAGTTTAGGTGGAGGCACCAGATTGACTGAAGCTTTCTTT. Protein product: CASSLGGGTRLTEAFF.

This rearrangement joins TRBV11-3 to TRBJ2-7; the D gene could be TRBD1 or TRBD2 (6 bases each). Deletions cut 9 bases from V and 6 bases from J, with 18 bases between. Germline-derived CDR1 and CDR2 are SGHNT and YENEEA. This CDR3 is 13 amino acids long. CDR3: CASAGTRGGEQYF. CDR3 coding DNA: TGTGCCAGTGCGGGGACACGAGGAGGCGAGCAGTACTTC.

This rearrangement joins TRBV27 to TRBJ2-7; 7 nucleotides match TRBD2. Germline V CDR1 and CDR2: MNHEY, SMNVEV (reference sequence). The CDR3 totals 14 residues. After removal of 3 bases from V and 5 bases from J, the junction contained 7 bases not matched to a gene. The CDR3 bases are TGTGCCAGCAGTTTTCTTGCGGGAGATCACGAGCAGTACTTC. Its translation is CASSFLAGDHEQYF.

In DNA form, the CDR3 reads TGCGCCAGCAGCCCTCGGACAGGGGGGAATGAAAAACTGTTTTTT. It yields the protein CASSPRTGGNEKLFF. The chain has TRBV5-1 and TRBJ1-4; 10 bases are shared with TRBD1. Losses at the gene ends were 4 bases for V and 5 bases for J; bases not matched to a gene: 5. The germline CDR1 and CDR2 sequences are SGHRS and YFSETQ. The CDR3 spans 15 residues.

The chain couples TRBV6-1 to TRBJ2-5, with 7 bases that match TRBD2. CDR1 is MNHNS, CDR2 SASEGT, per germline. After removal of 4 bases from V and 5 bases from J, the junction contained 4 bases not matched to a gene. The CDR3 loop spans 13 amino acids. Written as DNA, the CDR3 is TGTGCCAGCAGTGGGGAGGGGAGGGAGACCCAGTACTTC. Protein: CASSGEGRETQYF.